This entry lists 11 T cell receptor beta chains sequenced from one sample in a study of cytomegalovirus exposure and HLA in healthy donors. The PCR employed 60 Vbeta primers together with 13 Jbeta primers. Sequencing used immunoSEQ multiplex PCR; TCRdb keeps in-frame clones, though not all of them. The data hold 130,000 or so clones, with 70% to 85% observed a single time. The sample taken for sequencing was PBMCs. Receptors were obtained from a female donor in good health and CMV-seronegative.

The chain carries TRBV7-9 and TRBJ2-2; 10 bases are a match to TRBD2. Germline V gene data show CDR1 as SEHNR and CDR2 as FQNEAQ (reference sequence). The V and J ends lost 5 bases and 2 bases, in that order; junction bases with no gene match: 2. The CDR3 extends over 15 amino acids. The CDR3 here is CASSRTSGNTGELFF. DNA of the CDR3: TGTGCCAGCAGCCGGACTAGCGGTAACACCGGGGAGCTGTTTTTT.

The gene calls are TRBV4-2 and TRBJ2-5; 8 bases agree with TRBD1. Germline CDR1 is LGHNA and CDR2 is YNFKEQ. Unmatched junction bases numbered 4, after V lost 3 bases and J lost 4 bases. This CDR3 spans 14 amino acids. The CDR3 DNA reads TGTGCCAGCAGCCACCAGACAGGGGCAGAGACCCAGTACTTC. As protein: CASSHQTGAETQYF.

The chain links TRBV6-1 to TRBJ2-7, with 10 positions matching TRBD2. This CDR3 comprises 16 residues. V lost 1 base and J lost 5; bases outside the gene matches: 8. Germline values: CDR1 MNHNS, CDR2 SASEGT. In DNA, the CDR3 is TGTGCCAGCAGTGAAGGTCCCGTAGCGGGAGGCAACGAGCAGTACTTC. The encoded protein is CASSEGPVAGGNEQYF.

This chain links TRBV5-1 with TRBJ2-3; TRBD2 might be the D (6 bases). There are 13 residues in the CDR3. The V gene lost 2 bases and the J gene lost 6 bases, with 10 bases spanning the gap. Germline CDR1 is SGHRS and CDR2 is YFSETQ. The CDR3 DNA sequence: TGCGCCAGCAGCTTAGCGGGCGTGGATACGCAGTATTTT. Its protein is CASSLAGVDTQYF. The full variable domain, with the rest looked up from reference TRBV5-1 and TRBJ2-3, is KAGVTQTPRYLIKTRGQQVTLSCSPISGHRSVSWYQQTPGQGLQFLFEYFSETQRNKGNFPGRFSGRQFSNSRSEMNVSTLELGDSALYLCASSLAGVDTQYFGPGTRLTVL.

The rearrangement uses TRBV7-2 and TRBJ1-4; D unclear. The CDR3 length is 15 residues. Trimming removed 4 bases at V and 3 bases at J, with 12 bases between. The germline gives CDR1 SGHTA, CDR2 FQGNSA. CDR3 amino acids: CASSYVQIPNEKLFF. The CDR3 region has the DNA TGTGCCAGCAGCTACGTACAGATACCTAATGAAAAACTGTTTTTT. Complete variable domain (other parts from reference TRBV7-2 and TRBJ1-4): GAGVSQSPSNKVTEKGKDVELRCDPISGHTALYWYRQSLGQGLEFLIYFQGNSAPDKSGLPSDRFSAERTGGSVSTLTIQRTQQEDSAVYLCASSYVQIPNEKLFFGSGTQLSVL.

This clone was detected only a few times. The J gene is TRBJ2-1, the V gene TRBV10-3, with TRBD2 identical over 11 bases. The CDR3 spans 17 residues. CDR1 and CDR2 (germline): ENHRY, SYGVKD. With V trimmed by 0 bases and J by 6 bases, 7 bases remained unmatched. The CDR3 DNA reads TGTGCCATCAGTGAGTCGGTGGGACTAGCGGCGGGCAATGAGCAGTTCTTC. This encodes CAISESVGLAAGNEQFF.

This clone was recorded once. The V and J genes are TRBV10-3 and TRBJ1-5; 7 bases agree with TRBD1. CDR1 is ENHRY and CDR2 is SYGVKD in the germline V gene. The CDR3 sequence is 14 residues long. The V segment lost 3 bases and the J segment 9 bases; nucleotides outside the gene matches: 8. CDR3 sequence: CAISDRDSVRPQHF. The CDR3 DNA reads TGTGCCATCAGTGACCGGGACAGTGTACGGCCCCAGCATTTT.

This chain joins TRBV4-1 and TRBJ1-3, with D perhaps matching TRBD1 (5 bases). CDR3 length: 14 amino acids. The germline gives CDR1 MGHRA, CDR2 YSYEKL. V dropped 0 bases and J dropped 4 bases, with 7 bases sitting between them. DNA for the CDR3: TGCGCCAGCAGCCAAGATCGGGGGGGAAACACCATATATTTT. As protein: CASSQDRGGNTIYF.

The chain carries TRBV29-1 and TRBJ1-4; 7 nucleotides line up with TRBD1. The CDR3 spans 12 residues. Germline V gives CDR1 SQVTM, CDR2 ANQGSEA. J gave up 5 bases and V 7 bases, and 4 bases lay outside the gene matches. In DNA, the CDR3 is TGCAGCGCCCTACAGGGGAATGAAAAACTGTTTTTT. Residues: CSALQGNEKLFF.

The chain has TRBV2 and TRBJ1-4; possibly TRBD1 for D (6 bases). The CDR3 contains 15 residues. Per the germline V gene, CDR1 is SNHLY and CDR2 is FYNNEI. Trimming left V 7 bases short and J 5 bases short, with 17 bases between. The DNA of the CDR3 is TGTGCCAGCACCCCCCGGGGAGGGGGGAATGAAAAACTGTTTTTT. This codes for CASTPRGGGNEKLFF. Looking up the rest from reference TRBV2 and TRBJ1-4 gives the full variable domain: EPEVTQTPSHQVTQMGQEVILRCVPISNHLYFYWYRQILGQKVEFLVSFYNNEISEKSEIFDDQFSVERPDGSNFTLKIRSTKLEDSAMYFCASTPRGGGNEKLFFGSGTQLSVL.

J is TRBJ2-3 and V is TRBV27; D perhaps matches TRBD1 (5 bases). The ends were cut back, 6 bases at V and 6 bases at J, with 19 bases in the middle. Looked up from germline, CDR1 is MNHEY and CDR2 is SMNVEV (reference sequence). This CDR3 comprises 15 residues. The CDR3 reads CASRPRPGMGDTQYF. CDR3 sequence (DNA): TGTGCCAGCAGACCGCGCCCAGGGATGGGGGATACGCAGTATTTT.